Reported below is one T cell receptor beta chain. Germline CDR1 reads MNHEY; CDR2 reads SVGEGT. Trimming took off 5 bases at V and 0 bases at J, with 8 bases between the two ends. This CDR3 comprises 14 residues. Per the authors' pipeline: Nucleated cell number was recorded as an estimate derived from reference gene primer amplification. The assay was immunoSEQ multiplex PCR, and TCRdb's table has in-frame clones only and misses some. That table supplies the V and J calls and clone size; D and trimming were determined from the DNA. The sample lists some 240,000 clones, around 83% occurring once. The sample is drawn from a study of blood T cell repertoires in COVID-19. Looking at the study overall: There were acute and convalescent COVID-19 samples, and they came from the United States, Italy and Spain. Nucleic acid was either cDNA or gDNA, and it came from T cells, B-cell-depleted T cells, or PBMCs.

Followed longitudinally, the Seattle patients had been enrolled during active infection. The genes are TRBV6-2 or TRBV6-3 and TRBJ1-3, with a weak D call TRBD1 (6 bases). This sequence originates from a woman in her 70s with COVID-19, enrolled during active disease. The source material was peripheral blood. The CDR3 sequence: CASSKDSSGNTIYF. In nucleotides, the CDR3 is TGTGCCAGCAGTAAGGACAGCTCTGGAAACACCATATATTTT.